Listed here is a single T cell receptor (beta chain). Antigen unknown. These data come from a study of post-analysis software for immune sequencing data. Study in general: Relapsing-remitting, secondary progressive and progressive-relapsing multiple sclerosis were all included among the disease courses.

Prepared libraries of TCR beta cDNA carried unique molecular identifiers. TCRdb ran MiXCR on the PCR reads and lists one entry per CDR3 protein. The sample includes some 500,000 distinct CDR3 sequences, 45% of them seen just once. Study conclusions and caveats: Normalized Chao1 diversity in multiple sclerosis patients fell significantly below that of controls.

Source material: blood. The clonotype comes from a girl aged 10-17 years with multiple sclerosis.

CDR3 sequence (DNA): TGTGCCAGCAGTGAAAAGGACAGGGGCCCCTACGAGCAGTACTTC. Translated: CASSEKDRGPYEQYF. The chain couples TRBV25-1 to TRBJ2-7; TRBD1 matches 9 bases. Germline-derived CDR1 and CDR2 are MGHDK and SYGVNS. The CDR3 consists of 15 residues. The J segment lost 2 bases and the V segment lost 2 bases, leaving 4 bases of the junction unmatched.